The sequence of this T cell receptor (beta chain) was determined in a study of CD8+ T cells in alopecia areata. In each case, RNA was isolated and then reverse transcribed into cDNA as the sequencing template. Some clones are missing from TCRdb's copy, which holds only in-frame ones; the method was immunoSEQ multiplex PCR. The top ten hold about 10% of the sample, which has 120,000 or so clones, about 50% seen once. The V gene lost 6 bases and the J gene lost 4 bases, with 3 bases spanning the gap. The CDR3 extends over 10 amino acids. This clone was picked up a small number of times. This chain connects TRBV23-1 to TRBJ1-2; no reliable D call. TRBV23-1 has ORF status, its function being uncertain. The TCR was taken from a human donor with alopecia areata. The source material was NKG2D-low CD8+ T cells sorted from blood. The CDR3 DNA sequence: TGCGCCAGCAGCGTCTATGGCTACACCTTC. It codes for CASSVYGYTF.